Listed here is a single T cell receptor (beta chain). These data are taken from a study of blood T cell repertoires in COVID-19. Only in-frame clones appear in the TCRdb table, and some are missing; sequencing was by immunoSEQ multiplex PCR. There are around 220,000 clones in the sample; 65% to 90% occur only once, and roughly 4.6% lies in the top ten. Germline CDR1 and CDR2: LGHNA and YNFKEQ. This CDR3 has 14 amino acids. After removal of 4 bases from V and 2 bases from J, the junction contained 5 bases not matched to a gene. The TCR sequence derives from a woman aged 80 or over with active or convalescent COVID-19. The gene calls are TRBV4-2 and TRBJ2-7; 7 bases are shared with TRBD1. Sequenced input: peripheral blood. The CDR3 bases are TGTGCCAGCAGCCGGGGACAGCCCCCCTACGAGCAGTACTTC. This codes for CASSRGQPPYEQYF.